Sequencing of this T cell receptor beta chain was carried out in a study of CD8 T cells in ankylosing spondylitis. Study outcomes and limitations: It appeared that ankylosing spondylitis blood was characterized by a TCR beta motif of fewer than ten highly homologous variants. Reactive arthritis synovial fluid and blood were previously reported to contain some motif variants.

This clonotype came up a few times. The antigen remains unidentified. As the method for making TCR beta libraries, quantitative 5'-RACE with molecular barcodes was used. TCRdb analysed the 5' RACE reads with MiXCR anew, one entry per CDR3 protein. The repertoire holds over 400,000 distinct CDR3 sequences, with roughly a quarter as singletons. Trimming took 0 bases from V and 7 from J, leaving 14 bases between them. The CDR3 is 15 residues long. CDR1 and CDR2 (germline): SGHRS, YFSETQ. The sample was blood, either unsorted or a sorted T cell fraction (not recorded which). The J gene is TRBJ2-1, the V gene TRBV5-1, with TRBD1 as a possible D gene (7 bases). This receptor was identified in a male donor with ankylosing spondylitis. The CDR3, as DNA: TGCGCCAGCAGCTTGGGACAGGGAGGAACTAATGAGCAGTTCTTC. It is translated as CASSLGQGGTNEQFF. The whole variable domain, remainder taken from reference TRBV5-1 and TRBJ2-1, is KAGVTQTPRYLIKTRGQQVTLSCSPISGHRSVSWYQQTPGQGLQFLFEYFSETQRNKGNFPGRFSGRQFSNSRSEMNVSTLELGDSALYLCASSLGQGGTNEQFFGPGTRLTVL.